A selection of T cell receptor beta chains follows, all from one sample in a study of OX40 agonist ivuxolimab in advanced cancers. Profiling relied on immunoSEQ multiplex PCR, and the TCRdb table lists in-frame clones only, not all of them. Of about 86,000 clones listed, 75% to 95% are singletons. Here the sequenced sample was CD4+ or CD8+ T cells sorted from blood, taken in a trial of the OX40 agonist ivuxolimab. The receptors stem from an adult with an advanced solid tumor such as melanoma, head and neck, liver or kidney cancer. CDR3s include the opening cysteine and the closing phenylalanine or tryptophan. A D gene is named only where the DNA matches it firmly. Only part of the rows carry a size: once, few, many, or a class if the clone is expanded.

v_gene,abundance,j_gene,len,d_gene,CDR3aa,CDR3nt
TRBV30,-,TRBJ2-1,14,-,CAWRGTGTHNEQFF,TGTGCCTGGAGAGGGACCGGGACTCACAATGAGCAGTTCTTC
TRBV7-9,-,TRBJ2-2,16,-,CASSPTGTANTGELFF,TGTGCCAGCAGCCCGACCGGGACGGCGAACACCGGGGAGCTGTTTTTT
TRBV7-7,once,TRBJ2-2,14,-,CASSPMGGTGELFF,TGTGCTAGCAGCCCCATGGGGGGCACCGGGGAGCTGTTTTTT
TRBV4-1,-,TRBJ2-1,14,-,CASSQEPAYNEQFF,TGCGCCAGCAGCCAAGAACCAGCTTACAATGAGCAGTTCTTC
TRBV5-1,-,TRBJ2-5,12,-,CASGSGQETQYF,TGCGCCAGCGGGTCGGGACAAGAGACCCAGTACTTC
TRBV5-6,-,TRBJ2-7,13,-,CASSLEGRTEQYF,TGTGCCAGCAGCTTGGAGGGCCGAACCGAGCAGTACTTC
TRBV7-3,-,TRBJ2-1,14,-,CASSLMGNYNEQFF,TGTGCCAGCAGCTTAATGGGCAACTACAATGAGCAGTTCTTC
TRBV28,-,TRBJ2-7,14,TRBD1,CASRASLQGYEQYF,TGTGCCAGCAGGGCTTCGTTACAGGGGTACGAGCAGTACTTC
TRBV19,-,TRBJ2-5,16,-,CASSDPIGGYQETQYF,TGTGCCAGTAGCGACCCGATAGGCGGGTACCAAGAGACCCAGTACTTC
TRBV6-6,once,TRBJ1-5,13,-,CASSRTRTVAQHF,TGTGCCAGCAGTCGGACCCGGACAGTAGCCCAGCATTTT
TRBV6-1,-,TRBJ1-5,16,-,CASSDWGDYSNQPQHF,TGTGCCAGCAGTGATTGGGGGGACTATAGCAATCAGCCCCAGCATTTT
TRBV7-2,-,TRBJ1-1,11,-,CARRANTEAFF,TGTGCCCGCAGGGCGAACACTGAAGCTTTCTTT
TRBV6-4,-,TRBJ1-2,14,-,CASSDSGGRNGYTF,TGTGCCAGCAGTGACTCGGGCGGGAGAAATGGCTACACCTTC
TRBV11-1,-,TRBJ2-1,15,-,CASSPGHSSYNEQFF,TGTGCCAGCAGCCCCGGACACAGCTCCTACAATGAGCAGTTCTTC
TRBV19,few,TRBJ1-1,13,-,CASSPWLNTEAFF,TGTGCCAGTAGCCCTTGGTTGAACACTGAAGCTTTCTTT
TRBV19,-,TRBJ1-2,14,TRBD1,CASSSRQGARGYTF,TGTGCCAGTAGTTCTCGACAGGGGGCACGTGGCTACACCTTC
TRBV7-9,-,TRBJ2-1,14,-,CASSPGGGRTEQFF,TGTGCCAGCAGCCCAGGGGGGGGGAGGACTGAGCAGTTCTTC
TRBV6-5,once,TRBJ1-1,14,-,CASSYSRGITEAFF,TGTGCCAGCAGTTACTCGAGGGGGATCACTGAAGCTTTCTTT
TRBV4-1,once,TRBJ2-7,14,TRBD2,CVSSHPGLALEQYF,TGCGTCAGCAGCCACCCGGGACTAGCCCTCGAGCAGTACTTC
TRBV28,-,TRBJ1-5,18,TRBD1,CASSLAGTGERDNQPQHF,TGTGCCAGCAGTTTGGCCGGGACAGGGGAACGGGACAATCAGCCCCAGCATTTT
TRBV19,-,TRBJ1-3,13,-,CASSIPAGNTIYF,TGTGCCAGTAGTATCCCGGCCGGAAACACCATATATTTT
TRBV29-1,-,TRBJ2-1,13,-,CSVQPPNLMEQFF,TGCAGCGTGCAGCCACCAAACCTTATGGAGCAGTTCTTC
TRBV6-1,-,TRBJ1-1,15,-,CASSEYSMENTEAFF,TGTGCCAGCAGTGAATACAGCATGGAGAACACTGAAGCTTTCTTT
TRBV9,-,TRBJ2-1,18,TRBD2,CASSAEGTTSDSYNEQFF,TGTGCCAGCAGCGCGGAAGGCACGACTAGCGACTCCTACAATGAGCAGTTCTTC
TRBV27,-,TRBJ2-7,12,-,CASSTGGYEQYF,TGTGCCAGCAGTACTGGGGGATACGAGCAGTACTTC